These 31 T cell receptor beta chains were sequenced from one sample in a study of T cell repertoires in cytomegalovirus infection. Via MiXCR, TCRdb re-called the reads, giving one row per CDR3 protein. The sample has some 700,000 distinct CDR3 sequences, roughly 35% seen once; the top ten hold under 3.5%. Sequencing was performed on PBMCs. Receptor source: a human donor in good health (CMV status not recorded). Some clones in this sample may be carry-over from other donors' samples.

This clonotype was seen only a few times. The V and J genes are TRBV20-1 and TRBJ2-2; TRBD1 agrees at 7 bases. The V gene end was trimmed by 6 bases and the J gene end by 6 bases; junction bases not matched to a gene: 16. The CDR3 spans 16 residues. The germline V gene encodes CDR1 DFQATT and CDR2 SNEGSKA (reference sequence). DNA of the CDR3: TGCAGTGCGGGGCAAATGACAGGGTGGGAGTCCGGGGAGCTGTTTTTT. It encodes CSAGQMTGWESGELFF.

This clonotype was counted only a few times. V and J are TRBV7-9 and TRBJ1-6; unclear D gene. This CDR3 spans 15 amino acids. Germline V gene lookup returns CDR1 SEHNR and CDR2 FQNEAQ (reference sequence). V was cut by 4 bases and J by 7 bases, with 14 bases left in between. The CDR3 loop reads CASSSAETQNSPLHF. The CDR3, as DNA: TGTGCCAGCAGCTCAGCGGAGACTCAGAATTCACCCCTCCACTTT.

V is TRBV28 and J is TRBJ2-2; maybe TRBD2 (6 bases). The CDR3 is 17 residues long. V was pared by 2 bases and J by 1 base, with 14 bases between. Germline CDR1 and CDR2: MDHEN and SYDVKM. The CDR3 DNA follows: TGTGCCAGCAGTTTAAGATTAGCGGCAGTGAACACCGGGGAGCTGTTTTTT. Its translation is CASSLRLAAVNTGELFF.

The rearrangement joins TRBV20-1 to TRBJ1-6, with unresolved D. V was trimmed by 0 bases and J by 11 bases, leaving 26 bases between them. The CDR3 is 18 amino acids. Germline lookup yields CDR1 DFQATT and CDR2 SNEGSKA (reference sequence). For the CDR3, the DNA is TGCAGTGCTAGAGATCCGAGGCGGGATGCGACCCGTGGGGCACCCCTCCACTTT. Translated: CSARDPRRDATRGAPLHF.

In regard to this clonotype: The junction differs from germline at one of its ends, possibly a read error. This chain joins TRBV7-7 and TRBJ2-1; D is possibly TRBD2 (6 bases). CDR1 and CDR2 (germline): SSHAT, FNYEAQ (reference sequence). The CDR3 consists of 15 residues. Here the CDR3 reads CASSLDLLAGNEQFF. Written as DNA, the CDR3 is TGTGCTAGCAGCTTAGATTTACTGGCGGGGAATGAGCAGTTCTTC.

The chain is built from TRBV20-1 and TRBJ2-7; tentative D call: TRBD2 (6 bases). Trimming shortened V by 1 base and J by 2 bases, and 18 bases separated the two germline ends. The germline CDR1 and CDR2 sequences are DFQATT and SNEGSKA (reference sequence). The CDR3 sequence is 16 residues long. This CDR3 reads CSARAGGTLFAYEQYF. Written as DNA, the CDR3 is TGCAGTGCTAGAGCCGGCGGGACCCTGTTTGCCTACGAGCAGTACTTC.

This clonotype has a handful of counts. The chain has TRBV7-2 and TRBJ2-4; D gene uncertain. Per the germline V gene, CDR1 is SGHTA and CDR2 is FQGNSA. The ends were cut back, 7 bases at V and 0 bases at J, with 10 bases in the middle. The CDR3 is 14 amino acids. CDR3: CASTISIAKNIQYF. CDR3 bases: TGTGCCAGCACCATAAGTATAGCCAAAAACATTCAGTACTTC.

This clonotype showed up just a few times. This rearrangement joins TRBV7-2 to TRBJ2-1, with 11 bases that match TRBD2. V lost 1 base, J lost 7 bases, and 6 bases stayed unmatched. The CDR3 spans 16 residues. CDR1 is SGHTA, CDR2 FQGNSA, per germline. The CDR3 DNA reads TGTGCCAGCAGCTTAGAAGTAGCGGGAGGGGGAAATGAGCAGTTCTTC. As protein: CASSLEVAGGGNEQFF. The entire variable domain, with the rest obtained from reference TRBV7-2 and TRBJ2-1, is as follows: GAGVSQSPSNKVTEKGKDVELRCDPISGHTALYWYRQSLGQGLEFLIYFQGNSAPDKSGLPSDRFSAERTGGSVSTLTIQRTQQEDSAVYLCASSLEVAGGGNEQFFGPGTRLTVL.

This rearrangement joins TRBV6-2 or TRBV6-3 to TRBJ1-2, with 8 bases aligning to TRBD1. Germline trimming cut 7 bases from V and 6 bases from J; bases unmatched to any gene: 16. Per germline, CDR1 MNHEY and CDR2 SVGEGT. This CDR3 spans 16 amino acids. CDR3 nucleotides: TGTGCCAGCATCGGAACCCACAGGGGGTATATGGATGGCTACACCTTC. Amino acid sequence: CASIGTHRGYMDGYTF.

This clonotype appeared a few times. This sequence joins TRBV6-1 and TRBJ2-5; D gene unclear. This CDR3 spans 11 amino acids. V dropped 7 bases and J dropped 5 bases, with 8 bases sitting between them. Germline-derived CDR1 and CDR2 are MNHNS and SASEGT. The CDR3 bases are TGTGCCAGCACCCAGGAGGAGACCCAGTACTTC. It yields the protein CASTQEETQYF.

This clonotype was counted many times. The chain has TRBV28 and TRBJ2-5; 8 bases fit TRBD1. Germline CDR1 MDHEN, CDR2 SYDVKM. The CDR3 extends over 12 amino acids. V shed 9 bases and J 5 bases; nucleotides not matched to a gene: 5. The chain's CDR3 is CASTDRVETQYF. CDR3 sequence (DNA): TGTGCCAGTACGGACAGGGTGGAGACCCAGTACTTC.

The rearrangement links TRBV27 to TRBJ1-1, with a tentative D call TRBD1 (5 bases). The CDR3 is 15 residues long. V shed 7 bases and J shed 3 bases, with 18 bases lying between them. Germline CDR1 reads MNHEY; CDR2 reads SMNVEV (reference sequence). The CDR3 DNA is TGTGCCAGCAACTTATGGGGGGGTAAGCACACTGAAGCTTTCTTT. Amino acids: CASNLWGGKHTEAFF.

This clonotype occurred a few times. The V call is TRBV24-1, the J call TRBJ2-1; a weak D match, TRBD1 (5 bases). From germline, CDR1 is KGHDR and CDR2 SFDVKD. Trimming stripped 2 bases from V and 5 bases from J, with 9 bases between. The length of the CDR3 is 14 residues. CDR3 sequence: CATSDSGQDNEQFF. CDR3 bases: TGTGCCACCAGTGATTCTGGACAAGACAATGAGCAGTTCTTC.

The rearrangement joins TRBV7-9 to TRBJ2-1, with TRBD1 as a possible D gene (6 bases). There are 16 residues in the CDR3. V was shortened by 1 base and J by 1 base, with 11 bases between the two germline ends. Germline V gene data show CDR1 as SEHNR and CDR2 as FQNEAQ (reference sequence). This CDR3 is CASSLDLGGSYNEQFF. In DNA form, the CDR3 reads TGTGCCAGCAGCTTAGATCTAGGGGGTTCCTACAATGAGCAGTTCTTC. Variable domain in full (rest from reference TRBV7-9 and TRBJ2-1): DTGVSQNPRHKITKRGQNVTFRCDPISEHNRLYWYRQTLGQGPEFLTYFQNEAQLEKSRLLSDRFSAERPKGSFSTLEIQRTEQGDSAMYLCASSLDLGGSYNEQFFGPGTRLTVL.

This chain links TRBV27 with TRBJ1-1; 7 nucleotides line up with TRBD1. The CDR3 covers 11 residues. Looked up from germline, CDR1 is MNHEY and CDR2 is SMNVEV (reference sequence). The V segment lost 8 bases and the J segment 8 bases; nucleotides outside the gene matches: 5. DNA of the CDR3: TGTGCCAGCCGCAGGGGGTCCGAAGCTTTCTTT. Encoded protein: CASRRGSEAFF.

The chain is built from TRBV7-2 and TRBJ1-5, with D perhaps matching TRBD1 (6 bases). Trimming took 3 bases from V and 5 from J, leaving 11 bases between them. This CDR3 region has 14 residues. The V gene's germline CDR1 is SGHTA and CDR2 FQGNSA. The CDR3 nucleotides read TGTGCCAGCAGCTTGGACAGCTCAGATCAGCCCCAGCATTTT. Protein sequence: CASSLDSSDQPQHF.

This chain uses TRBV10-3 with TRBJ2-3; 7 bases agree with TRBD2. Germline V gene lookup returns CDR1 ENHRY and CDR2 SYGVKD. With V trimmed by 4 bases and J by 3 bases, 1 base remained unmatched. CDR3 length: 13 amino acids. In nucleotides, the CDR3 is TGTGCCATCAGTGCAGCGGGGACAGATACGCAGTATTTT. It yields the protein CAISAAGTDTQYF.

In its sample, this clonotype was seen a few times. J is TRBJ2-5 and V is TRBV4-1, with D tentatively TRBD2 (5 bases). The CDR3 totals 12 residues. Germline V gene data show CDR1 as MGHRA and CDR2 as YSYEKL. Trimming took 2 bases from V and 5 from J, leaving 6 bases between them. The CDR3 bases are TGCGCCAGCAGCCAATCGGGGGAGACCCAGTACTTC. This codes for CASSQSGETQYF.

The J gene is TRBJ1-4, the V gene TRBV4-1, with D perhaps TRBD1 (5 bases). Trimming removed 4 bases from V and 3 bases from J, with 12 bases in between. The CDR3 contains 15 residues. The V gene's germline CDR1 is MGHRA and CDR2 YSYEKL. CDR3: CASSPEGLSNEKLFF. The DNA for the CDR3 is TGCGCCAGCAGCCCCGAGGGACTCTCTAATGAAAAACTGTTTTTT.

The genes are TRBV12-3 or TRBV12-4 and TRBJ2-1; D unclear. V lost 3 bases to trimming and J lost 15 bases, with 12 bases between them. The CDR3 extends over 11 amino acids. CDR3 coding DNA: TGTGCCAGCAGTTTGGGGAAGAGGATGTTCTTC. This sequence encodes CASSLGKRMFF.

Comment on this clonotype: This may come from a read error, since a much larger clone is one base off. The chain uses TRBV7-2 and TRBJ1-1; 7 positions agree with TRBD1. The CDR3 has 17 amino acids. Germline CDR1 reads SGHTA; CDR2 reads FQGNSA. The CDR3 here is CARSSQQIRDRNTEAFF. The CDR3, as DNA: TGTGCCAGAAGCTCCCAACAGATCCGGGACAGAAACACTGAAGCTTTCTTT.

For this clonotype: A read error may account for a junction end that differs from germline. This chain links TRBV7-2 with TRBJ1-1, with D possibly being TRBD1 (5 bases). The CDR3 runs to 15 residues. Germline V gene data show CDR1 as SGHTA and CDR2 as FQGNSA. For the CDR3, the DNA is TGTGCCAGCAGCTTATCAGGACACCGCAACACTGAAGCTTACTTT. Translating gives CASSLSGHRNTEAYF.

The V gene is TRBV7-2, the J gene TRBJ1-1, with 7 positions matching TRBD1. Trimming removed 2 bases from V and 4 bases from J; junction bases left unmatched: 13. The CDR3 extends over 17 amino acids. Germline V gene data show CDR1 as SGHTA and CDR2 as FQGNSA. The CDR3 DNA reads as TGTGCCAGCAGCTTACGGGGACAGCGATCGGTGGGCACTGAAGCTTTCTTT. As protein: CASSLRGQRSVGTEAFF.

The chain uses TRBV7-9 and TRBJ1-3; D might be TRBD1 (5 bases). From germline, CDR1 is SEHNR and CDR2 FQNEAQ (reference sequence). V was clipped by 4 bases and J by 0 bases, with 13 bases between them. The CDR3 runs 16 residues. CDR3 bases: TGTGCCAGCAGCTGGGGATCTGGGGGCTCTGGAAACACCATATATTTT. Its protein is CASSWGSGGSGNTIYF.

Notes on this clonotype: A much larger clone differs from this one at a single base, so this may be a read error. This rearrangement joins TRBV7-3 to TRBJ2-3; no reliable D call. Trimming left V 5 bases short and J 4 bases short, with 16 bases between. CDR3 length: 15 amino acids. Per the germline V gene, CDR1 is SGHTA and CDR2 is FQGTGA. Here the CDR3 DNA reads TGTGCCAGCAGCCCCGGGCCAGCCCGCGCAGATACGCAGTATTTT. Its translation: CASSPGPARADTQYF. The full variable domain, completed using reference TRBV7-3 and TRBJ2-3, is GAGVSQTPSNKVTEKGKYVELRCDPISGHTALYWYRQSLGQGPEFLIYFQGTGAADDSGLPNDRFFAVRPEGSVSTLKIQRTERGDSAVYLCASSPGPARADTQYFGPGTRLTVL.

This clonotype was counted only a few times. The chain combines TRBV18 with TRBJ2-3, with D possibly being TRBD1 or TRBD2 (6 bases each). The CDR3 runs to 15 residues. The V and J ends lost 3 bases and 4 bases respectively, with 14 bases between them. Germline V lookup: CDR1 KGHSH, CDR2 LQKENI. The CDR3 is CASSPTRGAPDTQYF. CDR3 bases: TGTGCCAGCTCACCGACTAGGGGGGCCCCAGATACGCAGTATTTT. Drawing the rest from reference TRBV18 and TRBJ2-3, the complete variable domain is NAGVMQNPRHLVRRRGQEARLRCSPMKGHSHVYWYRQLPEEGLKFMVYLQKENIIDESGMPKERFSAEFPKEGPSILRIQQVVRGDSAAYFCASSPTRGAPDTQYFGPGTRLTVL.

CDR3 in DNA: TGTGCCAGCAGTCCCCAGAACCCGACAGGGTACCTTTACTATGGCTACACCTTC. The encoded protein is CASSPQNPTGYLYYGYTF. The rearrangement uses TRBV2 and TRBJ1-2; 7 nucleotides align to TRBD1. Trimming removed 5 bases from V and 3 bases from J; junction bases left unmatched: 18. CDR1 is SNHLY and CDR2 is FYNNEI in the germline V gene. CDR3 length: 18 amino acids.

The rearrangement links TRBV9 to TRBJ2-1; 9 nucleotides agree with TRBD1. Germline lookup yields CDR1 SGDLS and CDR2 YYNGEE. The CDR3 sequence is 15 residues long. J lost 3 bases, V lost 3 bases, and 4 bases had no gene match. CDR3 nucleotide sequence: TGTGCCAGCAGCGCCGGGACAGGGATCTACAATGAGCAGTTCTTC. Residues: CASSAGTGIYNEQFF.

This clonotype was detected only a few times. The J gene is TRBJ2-6, the V gene TRBV29-1, with D maybe TRBD1 (5 bases). The germline V gene encodes CDR1 SQVTM and CDR2 ANQGSEA. With 4 bases removed from V and 0 bases from J, the gap between germline ends came to 16 bases. The CDR3 is made up of 17 amino acids. The CDR3 region has the DNA TGCAGCGTTGGGGGCCCGGGCGGTCGCTCTGGGGCCAACGTCCTGACTTTC. It encodes CSVGGPGGRSGANVLTF.

The DNA for the CDR3 is TGTGCCAGCAGTTTGAGTTTCGGGAGTTTTAATGAGCAGTTCTTC. It specifies CASSLSFGSFNEQFF. V is TRBV28 and J is TRBJ2-1; D is possibly TRBD2 (6 bases). V lost 3 bases to trimming and J lost 7 bases, with 16 bases between them. The CDR3 sequence is 15 residues long. CDR1 and CDR2 (germline): MDHEN, SYDVKM.

In this sample, this clonotype turned up a few times. The CDR3 DNA reads as TGTGCCAGCAGTTTGGGGGCTGGCGGGACAGATAACCTTGAGGGAGCTTTCTTT. This gives the protein CASSLGAGGTDNLEGAFF. The chain joins TRBV12-3 or TRBV12-4 to TRBJ1-1, with 7 bases fitting TRBD1. The CDR3 has 18 amino acids. The V segment lost 3 bases and the J segment 10 bases; nucleotides outside the gene matches: 23.